The 25 T cell receptor beta chains in this list originate from one sample, sequenced in a study of blood T cell repertoires in COVID-19. Clones were sequenced by immunoSEQ multiplex PCR, and TCRdb holds only the in-frame ones, with some missing. The sample lists roughly 190,000 clones, around 91% occurring once. The sequencing sample was made of PBMCs or T cells enriched from blood (not recorded which). The source is a woman aged 18 to 35 who had recovered from COVID-19.

The chain employs TRBV12-3 or TRBV12-4 and TRBJ2-7, with D unclear. This CDR3 comprises 12 residues. The V end was cut by 1 base, the J end by 7 bases, with 8 bases between. As DNA, the CDR3 is TGTGCCAGCAGTTTAGGGCAGTTAGAGCAGTACTTC. Its protein product is CASSLGQLEQYF.

The table lists this clone with a count of one. The chain couples TRBV28 to TRBJ2-7; 12 positions match TRBD2. V gave up 3 bases and J gave up 2 bases; unmatched junction bases: 2. The germline V gene encodes CDR1 MDHEN and CDR2 SYDVKM. The CDR3 has 15 residues. The CDR3: CASSFASGRAYEQYF. In nucleotides, the CDR3 is TGTGCCAGCAGTTTCGCTAGCGGGAGGGCCTACGAGCAGTACTTC.

This chain uses TRBV5-4 with TRBJ1-6; D call uncertain. Germline V CDR1 and CDR2: SGHNT, YYREEE (reference sequence). The CDR3 covers 15 residues. Trimming cost V 0 bases and J 7 bases, with 11 bases left between them. The CDR3 sequence is CASSLAAGLNSPLHF. In DNA form, the CDR3 reads TGTGCCAGCAGCTTGGCGGCAGGCCTCAATTCACCCCTCCACTTT.

V and J are TRBV27 and TRBJ1-6; D remains ambiguous. The CDR3 loop spans 12 amino acids. Germline V CDR1 and CDR2: MNHEY, SMNVEV (reference sequence). Trimming pared 6 bases from V and 7 bases from J, leaving 7 bases between. CDR3 loop: CASRQENSPLHF. The CDR3, as DNA: TGTGCCAGCAGGCAAGAGAATTCACCCCTCCACTTT.

The V and J genes are TRBV27 and TRBJ2-7; 9 nucleotides match TRBD2. The CDR3 sequence is 14 residues long. Germline CDR1 and CDR2: MNHEY and SMNVEV (reference sequence). V was pared by 6 bases and J by 7 bases, with 10 bases of the junction left unmatched. The CDR3 region is CASSLIAGAGEQYF. CDR3 sequence (DNA): TGTGCCAGCAGCCTGATAGCGGGAGCAGGGGAGCAGTACTTC.

The chain links TRBV18 to TRBJ2-7; 9 nucleotides align to TRBD2. CDR3 size: 16 residues. Germline V lookup: CDR1 KGHSH, CDR2 LQKENI. V lost 4 bases, J lost 3 bases, and 10 bases stayed unmatched. The CDR3 DNA reads TGTGCCAGCTCACGGTCGGGCGGGAGGGCCGTCTACGAGCAGTACTTC. It is translated as CASSRSGGRAVYEQYF. Full variable domain (rest looked up from reference TRBV18 and TRBJ2-7): NAGVMQNPRHLVRRRGQEARLRCSPMKGHSHVYWYRQLPEEGLKFMVYLQKENIIDESGMPKERFSAEFPKEGPSILRIQQVVRGDSAAYFCASSRSGGRAVYEQYFGPGTRLTVT.

This sequence joins TRBV7-9 and TRBJ1-2, with TRBD1 matching 9 bases. There are 16 residues in the CDR3. The germline V gene encodes CDR1 SEHNR and CDR2 FQNEAQ (reference sequence). The DNA for the CDR3 is TGTGCTGTTAGAGGGACAGGGAATTCAGCTAACTATGGCTACACCTTC. This translates into CAVRGTGNSANYGYTF.

The chain employs TRBV14 and TRBJ2-2; possibly TRBD1 for D (6 bases). V lost 3 bases, J lost 4 bases, and 15 bases lay in between. Per the germline V gene, CDR1 is SGHDN and CDR2 is FVKESK. The CDR3 consists of 16 residues. The CDR3 here is CASSHNAGVFTGELFF. In DNA form, the CDR3 reads TGTGCCAGCAGCCACAACGCAGGGGTTTTCACCGGGGAGCTGTTTTTT.

The J gene is TRBJ1-2, the V gene TRBV6-2 or TRBV6-3, with 9 nucleotides matching TRBD1. The CDR3 sequence is 17 residues long. The germline V gene has CDR1 MNHEY and CDR2 SVGEGT. J was trimmed by 5 bases and V by 6 bases; bases with no gene match: 16. The CDR3 is CASSPRGTGWTPYGYTF. The CDR3 nucleotides are TGTGCCAGCAGCCCCCGGGGGACAGGGTGGACACCATATGGCTACACCTTC.

This rearrangement joins TRBV4-2 to TRBJ2-7; 12 bases map to TRBD2. The CDR3 has 19 residues. Losses at the gene ends were 1 base for V and 7 bases for J; bases not matched to a gene: 17. Germline V lookup: CDR1 LGHNA, CDR2 YNFKEQ. The chain's CDR3 is CASSQGPTSGSPRSREQYF. The CDR3 coding sequence is TGTGCCAGCAGCCAAGGGCCGACTAGCGGGAGTCCCCGTTCGAGAGAGCAGTACTTC.

J is TRBJ2-7 and V is TRBV7-2; 11 positions agree with TRBD2. Looked up from germline, CDR1 is SGHTA and CDR2 is FQGNSA. Trimming at V came to 4 bases and at J to 0 bases, leaving 8 bases not matched to a gene. This CDR3 has 17 amino acids. The CDR3 nucleotides read TGTGCCAGCAGCTATATCGGGACTAGCGGAAGCTCCTACGAGCAGTACTTC. Protein product: CASSYIGTSGSSYEQYF.

This rearrangement joins TRBV6-1 to TRBJ1-1; D is undetermined. The CDR3 has 15 amino acids. Trimming took 4 bases from V and 8 from J, leaving 20 bases between them. Germline CDR1 reads MNHNS; CDR2 reads SASEGT. Here the CDR3 reads CASSGAAGASSEAFF. The DNA of the CDR3 is TGTGCCAGCAGTGGAGCGGCAGGTGCTTCTTCGGAAGCTTTCTTT.

The chain combines TRBV7-9 with TRBJ1-4; 7 bases match TRBD1. CDR3 length: 15 residues. Germline assignment: CDR1 SEHNR and CDR2 FQNEAQ (reference sequence). J lost 8 bases, V lost 4 bases, and 10 bases had no gene match. DNA of the CDR3: TGTGCCAGCAGCTCAGTCGGCCAGGGGGACGAAAAACTGTTTTTT. This codes for CASSSVGQGDEKLFF.

This chain connects TRBV4-3 to TRBJ2-7; possible D gene TRBD2, 6 bases. The germline gives CDR1 LGHNA, CDR2 YSLEER. Between the trimmed V and J ends, which lost 1 base and 0 bases, there was a span of 10 bases. CDR3 length: 15 residues. CDR3 nucleotides: TGCGCCAGCAGCCAAGTGGGCGGGAACTCCTACGAGCAGTACTTC. It codes for CASSQVGGNSYEQYF.

V and J are TRBV6-5 and TRBJ2-1, with 11 positions matching TRBD2. Losses at the gene ends were 6 bases for V and 3 bases for J; bases not matched to a gene: 4. This CDR3 comprises 15 residues. Germline lookup yields CDR1 MNHEY and CDR2 SVGAGI. CDR3 in DNA: TGTGCCAGCAGCCCCGGGACTAGCGGCTACAATGAGCAGTTCTTC. Translation gives CASSPGTSGYNEQFF.

This chain joins TRBV2 and TRBJ2-1, with a weak D call TRBD1 (5 bases). V gave up 8 bases and J gave up 5 bases, with 13 bases separating them. This CDR3 region has 13 residues. Germline assignment: CDR1 SNHLY and CDR2 FYNNEI. This chain's CDR3 is CASAPQENNEQFF. Written as DNA, the CDR3 is TGTGCCAGCGCGCCACAGGAAAACAATGAGCAGTTCTTC.

The rearrangement uses TRBV28 and TRBJ2-1; perhaps TRBD2 as D (6 bases). There are 14 residues in the CDR3. The germline gives CDR1 MDHEN, CDR2 SYDVKM. Deletions cut 5 bases from V and 4 bases from J, with 12 bases between. CDR3 sequence: CASSGTFLYNEQFF. DNA for the CDR3: TGTGCCAGCAGTGGGACTTTCCTATACAATGAGCAGTTCTTC.

The chain links TRBV5-1 to TRBJ2-1; 12 bases are shared with TRBD1. Trimming removed 4 bases from V and 9 bases from J; junction bases left unmatched: 8. This CDR3 spans 15 amino acids. Germline CDR1 is SGHRS and CDR2 is YFSETQ. In DNA, the CDR3 is TGCGCCAGCAGCCCCGCCGGGACAGGGGGCTTTGAGCAGTTCTTC. Its translation: CASSPAGTGGFEQFF.

This clone was seen a single time. The chain joins TRBV28 to TRBJ2-3; D possibly corresponds to TRBD2 (6 bases). CDR3 size: 14 residues. Germline loops: CDR1 MDHEN, CDR2 SYDVKM. Trimming stripped 5 bases from V and 6 bases from J, with 15 bases between. CDR3 sequence reads: CASSPGGGRDTQYF. CDR3 DNA: TGTGCCAGCAGTCCTGGGGGAGGTAGGGATACGCAGTATTTT.

The chain recombines TRBV29-1 with TRBJ2-5, with TRBD1 matching over 11 bases. V lost 4 bases to trimming and J lost 4 bases; unmatched junction nucleotides: 8. The CDR3 covers 15 residues. Germline V CDR1 and CDR2: SQVTM, ANQGSEA. As DNA, the CDR3 is TGCAGCGTTGTAGGGACAGGGGGAATGGGAGAGACCCAGTACTTC. Encoded protein: CSVVGTGGMGETQYF.

This clone was detected a few times. The chain is built from TRBV4-2 and TRBJ2-2; TRBD2 aligns across 9 bases. The germline V gene encodes CDR1 LGHNA and CDR2 YNFKEQ. The CDR3 extends over 17 amino acids. Losses at the gene ends were 4 bases for V and 1 base for J; bases not matched to a gene: 7. The CDR3 sequence: CASSPQIAGENTGELFF. Written as DNA, the CDR3 is TGTGCCAGCAGCCCTCAAATAGCGGGAGAGAACACCGGGGAGCTGTTTTTT.

This clone was picked up one time. The chain links TRBV27 to TRBJ1-1; D is unclear. This CDR3 is built from 14 residues. Looked up from germline, CDR1 is MNHEY and CDR2 is SMNVEV (reference sequence). Trimming removed 5 bases from V and 6 bases from J, with 16 bases in between. CDR3 region: CASSPGPTEAEAFF. CDR3 DNA sequence: TGTGCCAGCAGTCCGGGCCCTACGGAGGCTGAAGCTTTCTTT.

This clone has only a few counts. The rearrangement joins TRBV27 to TRBJ2-1; 10 bases match TRBD1. Trimming removed 5 bases from V and 2 bases from J; junction bases left unmatched: 3. The CDR3 has 15 residues. Per the germline V gene, CDR1 is MNHEY and CDR2 is SMNVEV (reference sequence). The CDR3, as DNA: TGTGCCAGCAGTCCCGGGACAGGGGCCTACAATGAGCAGTTCTTC. Its protein is CASSPGTGAYNEQFF.

This chain connects TRBV10-2 to TRBJ2-7; possibly TRBD1 for D (5 bases). The germline V gene has CDR1 WSHSY and CDR2 SAAADI. V lost 6 bases, J lost 0 bases, and 15 bases lay in between. This CDR3 comprises 15 residues. The CDR3 coding sequence is TGCGCCAGCAGCCGATATTCAGGGCCCTCCTACGAGCAGTACTTC. Translated, it gives CASSRYSGPSYEQYF.

CDR3 protein: CASSLGGLPDTQYF. The CDR3 nucleotides are TGCGCCAGCAGCTTGGGGGGCTTGCCAGATACGCAGTATTTT. The rearrangement uses TRBV5-1 and TRBJ2-3; D may be TRBD1 (5 bases). Looked up from germline, CDR1 is SGHRS and CDR2 is YFSETQ. This CDR3 contains 14 residues. The ends were cut back, 0 bases at V and 4 bases at J, with 9 bases in the middle.